These 3 T cell receptor beta chains share one sample of origin, sequenced in a study of blood T cells in healthy people across ages. With a J-beta primer mix and a sample-barcoded 5' primer, a second PCR ran about 7 to 12 cycles. TCRdb re-called the 5' RACE reads through MiXCR, storing one row per CDR3 protein. The data contain about 1.7 million distinct CDR3 sequences, 28% of them seen just once; the ten biggest clones take up about 7.7%. Sequencing used blood. Receptors were obtained from a woman in her 30s in good health.

The chain joins TRBV3-1 to TRBJ1-2; no clear D. Germline values: CDR1 LGHDT, CDR2 YNNKEL (reference sequence). The CDR3 runs to 14 residues. The V gene lost 4 bases and the J gene lost 0 bases, with 9 bases spanning the gap. CDR3 loop: CASSPEVANYGYTF. In DNA, the CDR3 is TGTGCCAGCAGCCCGGAAGTAGCTAACTATGGCTACACCTTC.

The chain carries TRBV6-5 and TRBJ2-4, with D tentatively TRBD1 or TRBD2 (5 bases each). The CDR3 has 13 amino acids. Germline V CDR1 and CDR2: MNHEY, SVGAGI. Trimming left V 2 bases short and J 9 bases short, with 11 bases between. The CDR3, as DNA: TGTGCCAGCAGTTACCCCGGGACCAGCATTCAGTACTTC. It is translated as CASSYPGTSIQYF.

As to this clonotype: A junction end diverges from the germline sequence, so it may reflect a read error. The genes are TRBV6-1 and TRBJ2-1; 14 positions match TRBD2. Germline lookup yields CDR1 MNHNS and CDR2 SASEGT. This CDR3 has 15 amino acids. CDR3 protein: CAGSMGLAGDNEQFF. As DNA, the CDR3 is TGTGCCGGCAGTATGGGACTAGCGGGAGATAATGAGCAGTTCTTC.